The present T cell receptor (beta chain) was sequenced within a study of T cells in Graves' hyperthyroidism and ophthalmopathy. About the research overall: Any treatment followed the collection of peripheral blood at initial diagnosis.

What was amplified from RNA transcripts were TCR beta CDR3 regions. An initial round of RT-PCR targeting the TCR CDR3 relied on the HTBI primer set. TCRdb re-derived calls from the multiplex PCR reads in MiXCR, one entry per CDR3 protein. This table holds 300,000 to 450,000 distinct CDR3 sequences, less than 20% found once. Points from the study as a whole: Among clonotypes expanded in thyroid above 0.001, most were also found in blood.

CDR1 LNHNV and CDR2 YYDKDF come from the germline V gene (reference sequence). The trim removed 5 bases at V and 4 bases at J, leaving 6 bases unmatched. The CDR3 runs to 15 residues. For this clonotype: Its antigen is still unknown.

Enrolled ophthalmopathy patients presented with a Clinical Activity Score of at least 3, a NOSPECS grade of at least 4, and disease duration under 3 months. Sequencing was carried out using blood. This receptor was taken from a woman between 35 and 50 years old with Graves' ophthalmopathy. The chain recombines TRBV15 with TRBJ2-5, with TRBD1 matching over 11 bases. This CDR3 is CATSSWTGGRETQYF. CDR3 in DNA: TGTGCCACCAGCTCTTGGACAGGGGGCCGAGAGACCCAGTACTTC.